A single sample gave rise to the 6 T cell receptor beta chains below, sequenced in a study of blood T cell repertoires in COVID-19 (dated by TCRdb to 2018 to 2021). The library was prepared using the immunoSEQ multiplex PCR assay. The source is immuneACCESS, and TCRdb retained only in-frame sequences with V and J called. Part of the clones is not carried over; for the studies checked, unresolved V genes explain less than half of this, and the remainder is unexplained. In this sample the table shows 250,000 to 350,000 clones, over 75% of which occur a single time. The top ten clones comprise around 13% of the sample. The sequenced material came from peripheral blood. The receptors here all came from a woman aged 55-69 years with acute or convalescent COVID-19.

The rearrangement joins TRBV6-5 to TRBJ1-1; D remains ambiguous. V was trimmed by 0 bases and J by 3 bases, leaving 8 bases between them. This CDR3 has 14 amino acids. Germline V lookup: CDR1 MNHEY, CDR2 SVGAGI. The CDR3 loop reads CASSYSGGDTEAFF. The CDR3 DNA follows: TGTGCCAGCAGTTACTCGGGCGGGGACACTGAAGCTTTCTTT.

This clone has only one observation. The V and J genes are TRBV28 and TRBJ1-2; a possible D gene is TRBD1 (6 bases). Germline V lookup: CDR1 MDHEN, CDR2 SYDVKM. The CDR3 is 13 residues long. V lost 11 bases to trimming and J lost 0 bases, with 13 bases between them. The CDR3 sequence: CAAEDRTNYGYTF. CDR3 coding DNA: TGTGCCGCAGAGGACAGAACTAACTATGGCTACACCTTC.

CDR3 loop: CASSLAAGTGTNSPLHF. The CDR3 DNA sequence: TGCGCCAGCAGCTTGGCCGCCGGGACAGGGACTAATTCACCCCTCCACTTT. The chain couples TRBV5-1 to TRBJ1-6, with 9 bases lining up with TRBD1. The V gene end was trimmed by 0 bases and the J gene end by 6 bases; junction bases not matched to a gene: 7. The germline V gene encodes CDR1 SGHRS and CDR2 YFSETQ. This CDR3 spans 17 amino acids.

The chain combines TRBV7-2 with TRBJ1-5; perhaps TRBD1 as D (6 bases). Germline CDR1 is SGHTA and CDR2 is FQGNSA. The CDR3 covers 14 residues. The germline V and J ends were trimmed by 5 bases and 7 bases, with 15 bases remaining between them. The CDR3 protein is CASSKQGGDQPQHF. The CDR3 DNA reads TGTGCCAGCAGCAAACAGGGAGGGGACCAGCCCCAGCATTTT.

This CDR3 reads CASSLGTSADTQYF. The CDR3 coding sequence is TGCGCCAGCAGCTTGGGTACATCCGCAGATACGCAGTATTTT. The J gene is TRBJ2-3, the V gene TRBV5-1; D is undetermined. The CDR3 covers 14 residues. Trimming removed 0 bases from V and 4 bases from J, with 9 bases in between. Germline V gives CDR1 SGHRS, CDR2 YFSETQ.

J is TRBJ1-1 and V is TRBV7-8, with D perhaps matching TRBD1 (6 bases). CDR3 length equals 16 residues. Germline V gene lookup returns CDR1 SGHVS and CDR2 FQNEAQ. The germline V and J ends were trimmed by 2 bases and 3 bases, with 16 bases remaining between them. The CDR3 region is CASSLSWGGIHTEAFF. In DNA, the CDR3 is TGTGCCAGCAGCTTATCGTGGGGGGGCATCCACACTGAAGCTTTCTTT.